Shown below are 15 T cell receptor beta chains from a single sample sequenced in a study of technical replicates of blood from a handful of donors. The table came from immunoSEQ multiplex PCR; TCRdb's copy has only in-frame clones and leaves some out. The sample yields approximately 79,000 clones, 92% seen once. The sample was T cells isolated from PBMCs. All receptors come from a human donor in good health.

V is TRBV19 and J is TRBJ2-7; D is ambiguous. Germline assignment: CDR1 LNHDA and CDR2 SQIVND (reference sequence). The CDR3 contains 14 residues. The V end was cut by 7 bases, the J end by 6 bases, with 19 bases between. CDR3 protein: CASTSTVVSSEQYF. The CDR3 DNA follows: TGTGCCAGTACCTCGACTGTTGTCAGTTCCGAGCAGTACTTC.

The CDR3 region is CASSFFEGGTSGSNEQFF. CDR3 nucleotides: TGTGCCAGCAGCTTTTTCGAGGGAGGGACTAGCGGGAGTAATGAGCAGTTCTTC. This chain uses TRBV7-8 with TRBJ2-1; TRBD2 matches at 14 bases. Germline CDR1 is SGHVS and CDR2 is FQNEAQ. With V trimmed by 3 bases and J by 7 bases, 11 bases remained unmatched. CDR3 length equals 18 residues.

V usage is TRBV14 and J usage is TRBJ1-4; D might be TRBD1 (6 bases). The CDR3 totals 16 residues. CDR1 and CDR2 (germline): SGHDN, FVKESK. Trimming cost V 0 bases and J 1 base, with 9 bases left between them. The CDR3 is CASSQDLDRTNEKLFF. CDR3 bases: TGTGCCAGCAGCCAAGATCTGGACAGAACTAATGAAAAACTGTTTTTT.

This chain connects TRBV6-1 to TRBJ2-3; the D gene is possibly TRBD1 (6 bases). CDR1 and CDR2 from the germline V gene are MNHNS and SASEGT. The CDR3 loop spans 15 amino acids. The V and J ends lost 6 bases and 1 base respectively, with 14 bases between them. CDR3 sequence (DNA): TGTGCCAGCAGCGCTGGGACATCACGCACAGATACGCAGTATTTT. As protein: CASSAGTSRTDTQYF.

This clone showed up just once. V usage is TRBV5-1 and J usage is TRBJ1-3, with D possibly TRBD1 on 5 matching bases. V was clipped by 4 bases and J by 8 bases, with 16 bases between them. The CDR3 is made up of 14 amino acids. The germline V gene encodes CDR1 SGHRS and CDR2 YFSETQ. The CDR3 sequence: CASSGDSGGDTIYF. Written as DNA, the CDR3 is TGCGCCAGCAGCGGCGACAGCGGGGGAGACACCATATATTTT.

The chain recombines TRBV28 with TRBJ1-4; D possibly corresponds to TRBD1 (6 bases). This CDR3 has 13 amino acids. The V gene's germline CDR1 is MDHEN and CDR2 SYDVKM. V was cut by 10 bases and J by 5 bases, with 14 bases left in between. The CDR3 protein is CATEGVPNEKLFF. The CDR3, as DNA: TGTGCCACAGAGGGGGTCCCCAATGAAAAACTGTTTTTT.

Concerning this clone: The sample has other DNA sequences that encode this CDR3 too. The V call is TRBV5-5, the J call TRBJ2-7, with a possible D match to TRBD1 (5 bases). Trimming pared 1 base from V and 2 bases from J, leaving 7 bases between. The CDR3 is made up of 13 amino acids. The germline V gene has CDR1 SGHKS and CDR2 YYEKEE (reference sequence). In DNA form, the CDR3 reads TGTGCCAGCAGCTTGCAGGGTCCCTACGAGCAGTACTTC. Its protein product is CASSLQGPYEQYF. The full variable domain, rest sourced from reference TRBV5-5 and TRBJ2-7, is DAGVTQSPTHLIKTRGQQVTLRCSPISGHKSVSWYQQVLGQGPQFIFQYYEKEERGRGNFPDRFSARQFPNYSSELNVNALLLGDSALYLCASSLQGPYEQYFGPGTRLTVT.

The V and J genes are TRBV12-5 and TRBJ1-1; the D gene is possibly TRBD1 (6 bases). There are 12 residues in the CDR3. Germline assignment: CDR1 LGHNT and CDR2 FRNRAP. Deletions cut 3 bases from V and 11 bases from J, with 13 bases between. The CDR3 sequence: CASGLEDRNAFF. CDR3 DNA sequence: TGTGCTAGTGGTTTAGAAGACAGGAACGCTTTCTTT. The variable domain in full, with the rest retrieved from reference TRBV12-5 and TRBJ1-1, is DARVTQTPRHKVTEMGQEVTMRCQPILGHNTVFWYRQTMMQGLELLAYFRNRAPLDDSGMPKDRFSAEMPDATLATLKIQPSEPRDSAVYFCASGLEDRNAFFGQGTRLTVV.

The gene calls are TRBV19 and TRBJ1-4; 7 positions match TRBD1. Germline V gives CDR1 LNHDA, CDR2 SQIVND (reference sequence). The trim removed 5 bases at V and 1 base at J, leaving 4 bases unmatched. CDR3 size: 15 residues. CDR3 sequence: CASSFRQGTNEKLFF. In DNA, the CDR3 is TGTGCCAGTAGTTTCCGACAGGGAACTAATGAAAAACTGTTTTTT.

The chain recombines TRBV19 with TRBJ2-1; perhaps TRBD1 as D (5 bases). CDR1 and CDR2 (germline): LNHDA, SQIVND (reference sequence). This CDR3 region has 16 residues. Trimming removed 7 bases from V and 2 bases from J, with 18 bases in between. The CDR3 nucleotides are TGTGCCAGTATGGCCCTATGGCAGGGTCCCTACAATGAGCAGTTCTTC. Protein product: CASMALWQGPYNEQFF.

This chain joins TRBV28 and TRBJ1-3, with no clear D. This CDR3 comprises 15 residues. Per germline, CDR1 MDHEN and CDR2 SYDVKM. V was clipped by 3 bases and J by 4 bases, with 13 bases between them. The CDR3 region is CASSFTGVSGNTIYF. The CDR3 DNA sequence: TGTGCCAGCAGTTTCACCGGGGTTTCCGGAAACACCATATATTTT.

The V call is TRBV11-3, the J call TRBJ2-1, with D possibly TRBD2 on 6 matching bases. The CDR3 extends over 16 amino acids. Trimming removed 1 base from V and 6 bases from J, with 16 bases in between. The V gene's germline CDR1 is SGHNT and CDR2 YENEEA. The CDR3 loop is CASSLGREYVGNEQFF. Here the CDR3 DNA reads TGTGCCAGCAGCTTAGGACGGGAGTACGTCGGCAATGAGCAGTTCTTC.

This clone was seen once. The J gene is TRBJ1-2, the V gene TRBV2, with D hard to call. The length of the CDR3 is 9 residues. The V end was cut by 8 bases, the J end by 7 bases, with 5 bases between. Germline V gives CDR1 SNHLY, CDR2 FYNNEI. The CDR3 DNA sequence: TGTGCCAGCGGCCCTGGCTACACCTTC. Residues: CASGPGYTF.

The chain's CDR3 is CASSFGFYGYTF. CDR3 bases: TGTGCCAGCAGTTTCGGGTTCTATGGCTACACCTTC. The rearrangement links TRBV6-5 to TRBJ1-2; the D is unclear. Trimming shortened V by 4 bases and J by 4 bases, and 7 bases separated the two germline ends. CDR1 and CDR2 from the germline V gene are MNHEY and SVGAGI. The CDR3 sequence is 12 residues long.

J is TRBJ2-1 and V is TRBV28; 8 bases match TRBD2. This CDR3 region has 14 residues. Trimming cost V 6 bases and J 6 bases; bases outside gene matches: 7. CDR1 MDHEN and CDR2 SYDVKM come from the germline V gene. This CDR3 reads CASSPKRELNEQFF. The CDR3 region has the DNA TGTGCCAGCAGCCCAAAGCGGGAGCTCAATGAGCAGTTCTTC.